These T cell receptor beta chains were read from a single sample in a study of shared clonotypes between healthy human individuals. TCRdb's table, derived via immunoSEQ multiplex PCR, lists solely in-frame clones and lacks some. The sample has hundreds of thousands of clones; roughly 70% are singletons. Sequenced: memory CD4+ T cells sorted from blood. These receptors were taken from a woman aged 25 to 39 in good health. Both conserved end residues are part of each CDR3. Fields, in order: J gene, D gene, V gene, clone size, CDR3 length, CDR3 protein, CDR3 DNA. The D gene is left open where the match is weak. A clone size is listed for some rows: how often the clone was seen (once, few, many), or a class if it is expanded.

>TRBJ2-5|NA|TRBV5-1|NA|14
CASRPDVRGETQYF
TGCGCCAGCAGACCGGACGTGAGGGGAGAGACCCAGTACTTC
>TRBJ2-1|NA|TRBV20-1|NA|11
CSARVEVEQFF
TGCAGTGCTAGGGTTGAAGTTGAGCAGTTCTTC
>TRBJ2-7|TRBD2|TRBV30|NA|15
CAWSRTSGRAGEQYF
TGTGCCTGGAGTAGGACTAGCGGGAGGGCTGGCGAGCAGTACTTC
>TRBJ2-2|NA|TRBV11-2|NA|18
CASTSPAGSRLNTGELFF
TGTGCCAGCACCTCCCCCGCCGGGTCGCGCCTGAACACCGGGGAGCTGTTTTTT
>TRBJ2-7|NA|TRBV15|few|15
CATSRDLLAIHEQYF
TGTGCCACCAGCAGAGATCTACTAGCTATCCACGAGCAGTACTTC
>TRBJ2-7|NA|TRBV28|NA|13
CASSLWAPDEQYF
TGTGCCAGCAGTTTATGGGCGCCGGACGAGCAGTACTTC
>TRBJ2-7|NA|TRBV19|NA|11
CATQSGYEQYF
TGTGCCACCCAATCGGGATACGAGCAGTACTTC
>TRBJ2-5|NA|TRBV5-1|once|12
CASSLSQETQYF
TGCGCCAGCAGCTTGTCCCAAGAGACCCAGTACTTC
>TRBJ2-2|TRBD2|TRBV6-5|once|14
CASRPSGSGGELFF
TGTGCCAGCAGACCTAGCGGGAGCGGCGGGGAGCTGTTTTTT
>TRBJ2-2|NA|TRBV2|NA|15
CASSDGSVSPGELFF
TGTGCCAGCAGTGATGGTTCGGTATCCCCCGGGGAGCTGTTTTTT
>TRBJ2-7|NA|TRBV5-6|NA|16
CASSNSRTGPTYEQYF
TGTGCCAGCAGCAACAGTAGAACGGGGCCCACTTACGAGCAGTACTTC
>TRBJ2-7|TRBD2|TRBV6-1|NA|15
CASSDLAGGPYEQYF
TGTGCCAGCAGTGATCTAGCGGGAGGGCCTTACGAGCAGTACTTC
>TRBJ2-5|TRBD1|TRBV5-5|once|16
CASSFATGGFGETQYF
TGTGCCAGCAGCTTCGCGACAGGGGGCTTCGGCGAGACCCAGTACTTC
>TRBJ2-2|NA|TRBV7-2|NA|14
CASSLEDGNGELFF
TGTGCCAGCAGCTTAGAGGACGGGAACGGGGAGCTGTTTTTT
>TRBJ1-5|TRBD1|TRBV15|many|14
CATSRDRGGQPQHF
TGTGCCACCAGCAGGGACAGGGGAGGTCAGCCCCAGCATTTT
>TRBJ1-2|NA|TRBV5-4|NA|13
CASRADGHYGYTF
TGTGCCAGCAGAGCTGACGGACACTATGGCTACACCTTC
>TRBJ2-3|TRBD2|TRBV5-4|few|17
CASSPRPSGSVRDTQYF
TGTGCCAGCAGCCCCCGACCTAGCGGGAGTGTCAGAGATACGCAGTATTTT
>TRBJ2-1|TRBD2|TRBV2|NA|15
CASSERASGDNEQFF
TGTGCCAGCAGTGAGAGGGCTAGCGGGGACAATGAGCAGTTCTTC
>TRBJ1-5|TRBD1|TRBV29-1|NA|13
CSVDRGEGQPQHF
TGCAGCGTTGACAGGGGGGAAGGTCAGCCCCAGCATTTT
>TRBJ2-5|TRBD1|TRBV6-5|NA|15
CASSYSWGTEETQYF
TGTGCCAGCAGTTATTCTTGGGGGACAGAAGAGACCCAGTACTTC
>TRBJ1-4|NA|TRBV5-4|NA|12
CASSLLGEKLFF
TGTGCCAGCAGCTTGTTGGGTGAAAAACTGTTTTTT
>TRBJ2-7|TRBD2|TRBV27|few|13
CASSRGTSGLTYF
TGTGCCAGCAGTAGGGGGACTAGCGGGCTTACGTACTTC
>TRBJ2-1|NA|TRBV19|once|14
CASTTRGSYNEQFF
TGTGCCAGTACAACGAGAGGGAGCTACAATGAGCAGTTCTTC
>TRBJ2-3|TRBD2|TRBV13|NA|15
CASSTTGGDRDTQYF
TGTGCCAGCAGCACAACGGGAGGCGATCGAGATACGCAGTATTTT
>TRBJ2-6|NA|TRBV19|NA|14
CASVDRPGANVLTF
TGTGCCAGTGTTGACAGGCCTGGGGCCAACGTCCTGACTTTC
>TRBJ2-5|NA|TRBV11-2|NA|13
CASSLRGLETQYF
TGTGCCAGCAGCTTGCGGGGACTGGAGACCCAGTACTTC
>TRBJ1-2|NA|TRBV20-1|many|11
CSASRGVGYTF
TGCAGTGCGTCACGCGGGGTGGGCTACACCTTC
>TRBJ2-1|TRBD2|TRBV11-2|once|17
CASSPQSIAGGPGEQFF
TGTGCCAGCAGCCCCCAGTCTATAGCGGGAGGGCCGGGCGAGCAGTTCTTC
>TRBJ2-7|TRBD2|TRBV2|NA|14
CASILGLGTYEQYF
TGTGCCAGCATCCTAGGACTAGGCACCTACGAGCAGTACTTC
>TRBJ2-3|TRBD2|TRBV4-1|few|16
CASSQFSGRDTDTQYF
TGCGCCAGCAGCCAATTTAGCGGGAGGGACACAGATACGCAGTATTTT
>TRBJ2-7|NA|TRBV5-1|NA|15
CASSFSPGEQYEQYF
TGCGCCAGCAGCTTTTCGCCGGGAGAACAGTACGAGCAGTACTTC
>TRBJ1-1|NA|TRBV11-2|few|13
CASSLLGNTEAFF
TGTGCCAGCAGCTTACTCGGGAACACTGAAGCTTTCTTT
>TRBJ2-1|NA|TRBV6-5|NA|14
CASTPGGEYNEQFF
TGTGCCAGCACGCCCGGAGGGGAGTACAATGAGCAGTTCTTC
>TRBJ2-5|TRBD1|TRBV7-2|NA|14
CASSLGTGRETQYF
TGTGCCAGCAGCCTAGGGACAGGGCGAGAGACCCAGTACTTC
>TRBJ2-7|NA|TRBV14|few|14
CASSQRTVSYEQYF
TGTGCCAGCAGCCAACGGACAGTCTCCTACGAGCAGTACTTC
>TRBJ2-5|NA|TRBV14|NA|14
CASSQVGGGETQYF
TGTGCCAGCAGCCAAGTGGGGGGTGGAGAGACCCAGTACTTC
>TRBJ2-1|NA|TRBV5-1|NA|14
CASSLGQNYNEQFF
TGCGCCAGCAGCTTGGGGCAGAACTACAATGAGCAGTTCTTC
>TRBJ2-1|NA|TRBV5-4|NA|16
CASSLFGQGDWDEQFF
TGTGCCAGCAGCTTGTTCGGTCAGGGCGACTGGGATGAGCAGTTCTTC
>TRBJ2-2|TRBD1|TRBV11-2|NA|15
CASSLDRGRTGELFF
TGTGCCAGCAGCTTGGACAGGGGGCGAACCGGGGAGCTGTTTTTT
>TRBJ1-1|NA|TRBV6-1|once|13
CASSQAVNTEAFF
TGTGCCAGCAGTCAGGCAGTTAACACTGAAGCTTTCTTT
>TRBJ2-5|NA|TRBV7-2|NA|13
CASSPSMERTQYF
TGTGCCAGCAGCCCCAGCATGGAGCGGACCCAGTACTTC
>TRBJ2-1|TRBD2|TRBV7-9|NA|15
CASSRGERELYEQFF
TGTGCCAGCAGCCGGGGGGAGCGGGAGTTATATGAGCAGTTCTTC
>TRBJ2-3|NA|TRBV7-9|NA|16
CASSGHYMGGTDTQYF
TGTGCCAGCAGCGGGCATTACATGGGTGGCACAGATACGCAGTATTTT
>TRBJ2-1|NA|TRBV19|NA|16
CASSPGWAGAYNEQFF
TGTGCCAGTAGCCCAGGGTGGGCAGGGGCCTACAATGAGCAGTTCTTC
>TRBJ1-4|NA|TRBV28|NA|16
CASTTFTRATNEKLFF
TGTGCCAGCACCACCTTTACCCGGGCAACTAATGAAAAACTGTTTTTT
>TRBJ1-1|TRBD1|TRBV29-1|once|11
CSARQGAEAFF
TGCAGCGCCCGACAGGGGGCTGAAGCTTTCTTT
>TRBJ2-1|NA|TRBV9|few|13
CASSVGLDNEQFF
TGTGCCAGCAGCGTAGGACTTGACAATGAGCAGTTCTTC
>TRBJ2-3|NA|TRBV7-2|NA|15
CASSLSLVSLDTQYF
TGTGCCAGCAGCTTGAGTCTAGTTAGCCTAGATACGCAGTATTTT
>TRBJ2-7|TRBD2|TRBV27|NA|17
CASSFASGEGKTYEQYF
TGTGCCAGCAGTTTTGCCAGCGGGGAGGGGAAAACCTACGAGCAGTACTTC
>TRBJ1-1|TRBD1|TRBV18|NA|14
CASSPGQGNTEAFF
TGTGCCAGCTCGCCAGGACAGGGGAACACTGAAGCTTTCTTT